These 11 T cell receptor beta chains came from one sample sequenced in a study of shared clonotypes between healthy human individuals. Only in-frame clones appear in the TCRdb table, and some are missing; sequencing was by immunoSEQ multiplex PCR. The table lists more than 2 million clones, around 95% of them singletons. The specimen sequenced was naive CD4+ T cells sorted from blood. Subset in this sample: CD45RA+ positively selected. The receptors were gathered from a man aged 18 to 35 in good health.

The chain is built from TRBV7-2 and TRBJ1-2; TRBD1 is a possible D gene (5 bases). Trimming removed 4 bases at V and 4 bases at J, with 16 bases between. This CDR3 is 15 amino acids long. CDR1 is SGHTA and CDR2 is FQGNSA in the germline V gene. The CDR3 protein is CASSSPRQKSYGYTF. CDR3 bases: TGTGCCAGCAGCTCGCCTAGACAGAAATCCTATGGCTACACCTTC.

The CDR3 DNA sequence: TGTGCCTGGAGGGCGGGGGCCAAAAACATTCAGTACTTC. Translation gives CAWRAGAKNIQYF. V usage is TRBV30 and J usage is TRBJ2-4, with D perhaps matching TRBD2 (6 bases). The germline V gene has CDR1 GTSNPN and CDR2 SVGIG (reference sequence). The V gene lost 3 bases and the J gene lost 1 base, with 7 bases spanning the gap. This CDR3 has 13 residues.

The chain has TRBV6-5 and TRBJ2-7; the D is unclear. The V end was cut by 2 bases, the J end by 4 bases, with 12 bases between. The germline CDR1 and CDR2 sequences are MNHEY and SVGAGI. The CDR3 loop spans 14 amino acids. For the CDR3, the DNA is TGTGCCAGCAGTTACCTACAGAGCTCGTACGAGCAGTACTTC. Protein sequence: CASSYLQSSYEQYF.

The V gene is TRBV7-2, the J gene TRBJ2-5; D is ambiguous. Germline V gene data show CDR1 as SGHTA and CDR2 as FQGNSA. The CDR3 is made up of 15 amino acids. Trimming removed 5 bases from V and 2 bases from J, with 15 bases in between. CDR3 amino acids: CASSISRSPQETQYF. Here the CDR3 DNA reads TGTGCCAGCAGCATTAGCCGGAGCCCGCAAGAGACCCAGTACTTC.

The gene calls are TRBV27 and TRBJ1-1; no reliable D call. This CDR3 spans 14 amino acids. Germline CDR1 MNHEY, CDR2 SMNVEV (reference sequence). The V end was cut by 3 bases, the J end by 0 bases, with 8 bases between. The CDR3 sequence is CASSFNQLNTEAFF. The CDR3 region has the DNA TGTGCCAGCAGTTTTAACCAGTTGAACACTGAAGCTTTCTTT.

The rearrangement uses TRBV6-5 and TRBJ1-6; D gene unclear. Deletions cut 6 bases from V and 6 bases from J, with 6 bases between. From germline, CDR1 is MNHEY and CDR2 SVGAGI. This CDR3 contains 12 residues. CDR3 loop: CASRTVNSPLHF. CDR3 nucleotides: TGTGCCAGCAGGACGGTTAATTCACCCCTCCACTTT.

On this clone: The same CDR3 also results from other DNA sequences found in this sample. The rearrangement uses TRBV9 and TRBJ2-2; a possible D gene is TRBD1 (5 bases). V was pared by 0 bases and J by 4 bases, with 7 bases between. The length of the CDR3 is 14 residues. Per germline, CDR1 SGDLS and CDR2 YYNGEE. In nucleotides, the CDR3 is TGTGCCAGCAGCGTAGGCAGGGCCACCGGGGAGCTGTTTTTT. Amino acids: CASSVGRATGELFF.

Turning to this clone: Different DNA sequences within this sample yield the same CDR3. This chain's CDR3 is CASSLDRVYGYTF. As DNA, the CDR3 is TGTGCCAGCAGTTTAGATAGGGTTTACGGCTACACCTTC. This chain connects TRBV28 to TRBJ1-2; no clear D. In germline, CDR1 is MDHEN, CDR2 SYDVKM. The V and J ends lost 2 bases and 8 bases respectively, with 12 bases between them. The CDR3 is 13 residues long.

Only one count was recorded for this clone. The rearrangement joins TRBV15 to TRBJ2-3, with a possible D match to TRBD1 (6 bases). The V and J ends lost 6 bases and 3 bases respectively, with 13 bases between them. The CDR3 is 14 residues long. CDR1 and CDR2 from the germline V gene are LNHNV and YYDKDF (reference sequence). CDR3 loop: CATSIRDITDTQYF. DNA for the CDR3: TGTGCCACCAGTATCCGGGACATAACAGATACGCAGTATTTT.

There are a few counts of this clone. The chain recombines TRBV21-1 with TRBJ1-3; the D call of TRBD1 is as the table states it, not checked on the DNA. TRBV21-1 is noted as a pseudogene. This CDR3 is 15 amino acids long. DNA for the CDR3: TGTGCCAGCAGCAAGGGGACAGCCTCTGGAAACACCATATATTTT. Encoded protein: CASSKGTASGNTIYF.

This sequence joins TRBV5-4 and TRBJ1-4; unclear D gene. This CDR3 contains 13 residues. From germline, CDR1 is SGHNT and CDR2 YYREEE (reference sequence). Between the trimmed V and J ends, which lost 2 bases and 4 bases, there was a span of 6 bases. CDR3 protein: CASSFGLNEKLFF. CDR3 sequence (DNA): TGTGCCAGCAGCTTTGGCCTTAATGAAAAACTGTTTTTT.